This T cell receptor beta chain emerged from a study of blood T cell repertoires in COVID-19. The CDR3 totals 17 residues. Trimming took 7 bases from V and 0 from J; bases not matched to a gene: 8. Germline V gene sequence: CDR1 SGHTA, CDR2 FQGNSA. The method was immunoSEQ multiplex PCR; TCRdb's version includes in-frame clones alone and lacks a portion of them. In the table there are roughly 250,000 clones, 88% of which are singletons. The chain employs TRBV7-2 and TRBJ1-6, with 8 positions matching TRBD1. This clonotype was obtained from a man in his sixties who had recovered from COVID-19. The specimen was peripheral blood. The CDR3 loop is CASTQRTGSSYNSPLHF. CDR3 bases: TGTGCCAGCACACAAAGGACAGGGAGCTCCTATAATTCACCCCTCCACTTT.